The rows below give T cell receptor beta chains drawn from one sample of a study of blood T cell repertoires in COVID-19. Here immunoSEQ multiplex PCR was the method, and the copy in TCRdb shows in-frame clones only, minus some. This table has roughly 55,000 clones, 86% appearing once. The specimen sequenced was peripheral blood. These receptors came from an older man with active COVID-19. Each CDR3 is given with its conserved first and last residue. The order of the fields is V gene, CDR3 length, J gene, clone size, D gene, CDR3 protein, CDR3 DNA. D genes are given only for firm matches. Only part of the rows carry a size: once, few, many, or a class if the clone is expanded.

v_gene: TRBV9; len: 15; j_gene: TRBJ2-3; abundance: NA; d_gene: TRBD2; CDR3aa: CASSAQLAGADTQYF; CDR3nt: TGTGCCAGCAGCGCACAACTAGCGGGGGCGGATACGCAGTATTTT
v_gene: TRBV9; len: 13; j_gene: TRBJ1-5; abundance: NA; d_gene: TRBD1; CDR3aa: CASSTGQGGDQHF; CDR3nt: TGTGCCAGCAGCACCGGACAGGGGGGGGACCAGCATTTT
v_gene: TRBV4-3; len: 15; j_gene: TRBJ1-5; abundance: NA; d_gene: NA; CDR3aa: CASSQDRVSNQPQHF; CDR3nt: TGCGCCAGCAGCCAAGACAGGGTCAGCAATCAGCCCCAGCATTTT
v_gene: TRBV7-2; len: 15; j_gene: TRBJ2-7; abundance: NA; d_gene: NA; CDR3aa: CASSLSRDRSYEQYF; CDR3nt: TGTGCCAGCAGCTTATCCCGCGACAGGTCCTACGAGCAGTACTTC
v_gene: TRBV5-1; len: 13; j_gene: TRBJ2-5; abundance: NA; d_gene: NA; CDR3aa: CASSLVRGETQYF; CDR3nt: TGCGCCAGCAGCTTGGTTAGAGGGGAGACCCAGTACTTC
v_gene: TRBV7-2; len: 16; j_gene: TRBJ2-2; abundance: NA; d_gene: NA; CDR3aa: CASSLQLAGYTGELFF; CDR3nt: TGTGCCAGCAGCTTACAGCTTGCAGGGTACACCGGGGAGCTGTTTTTT
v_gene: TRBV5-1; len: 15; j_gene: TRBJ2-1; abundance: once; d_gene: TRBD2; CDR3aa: CASSFLAGAYNEQFF; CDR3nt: TGCGCCAGCAGCTTTCTAGCGGGGGCCTACAATGAGCAGTTCTTC
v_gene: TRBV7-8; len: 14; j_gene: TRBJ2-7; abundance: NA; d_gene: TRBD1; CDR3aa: CASSLGDRSYEQYF; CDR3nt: TGTGCCAGCAGCTTGGGGGACAGATCTTACGAGCAGTACTTC
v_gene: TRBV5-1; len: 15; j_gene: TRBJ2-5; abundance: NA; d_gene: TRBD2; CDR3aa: CASSLVLAGEETQYF; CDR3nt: TGCGCCAGCAGCTTGGTACTAGCGGGGGAAGAGACCCAGTACTTC
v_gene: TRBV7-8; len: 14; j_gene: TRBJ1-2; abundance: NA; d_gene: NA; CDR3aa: CASSFETGNYGYTF; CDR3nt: TGTGCCAGCAGCTTTGAGACAGGCAACTATGGCTACACCTTC
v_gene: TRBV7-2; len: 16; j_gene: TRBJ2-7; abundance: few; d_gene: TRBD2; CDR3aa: CASSVGLAGDLYEQYF; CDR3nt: TGTGCCAGCAGCGTGGGACTAGCGGGGGACCTCTACGAGCAGTACTTC
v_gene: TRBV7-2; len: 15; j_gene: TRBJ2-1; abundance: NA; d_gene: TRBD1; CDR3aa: CASRRPGTGANEQFF; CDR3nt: TGTGCCAGCAGGCGGCCAGGGACAGGGGCCAATGAGCAGTTCTTC
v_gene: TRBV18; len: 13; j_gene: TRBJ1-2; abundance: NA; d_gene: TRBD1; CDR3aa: CASSPPDRGGYTF; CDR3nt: TGTGCCAGCTCACCACCGGACAGGGGTGGCTACACCTTC
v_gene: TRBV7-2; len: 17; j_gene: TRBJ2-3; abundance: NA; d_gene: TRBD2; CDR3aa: CASSLGLAGGPTDTQYF; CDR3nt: TGTGCCAGCAGCTTAGGTCTCGCGGGGGGGCCCACAGATACGCAGTATTTT
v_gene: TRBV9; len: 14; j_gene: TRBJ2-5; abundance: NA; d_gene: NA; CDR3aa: CASDRGSPLETQYF; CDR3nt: TGTGCCAGCGATCGAGGTAGTCCCCTGGAGACCCAGTACTTC
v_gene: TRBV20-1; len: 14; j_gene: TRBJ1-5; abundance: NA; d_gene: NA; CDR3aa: CSASRGANNQPQHF; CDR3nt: TGCAGTGCTAGTCGGGGGGCCAACAATCAGCCCCAGCATTTT
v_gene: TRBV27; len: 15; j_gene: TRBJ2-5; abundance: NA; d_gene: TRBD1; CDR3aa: CASARGQGLGETQYF; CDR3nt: TGTGCCAGCGCCAGAGGACAGGGTTTGGGAGAGACCCAGTACTTC
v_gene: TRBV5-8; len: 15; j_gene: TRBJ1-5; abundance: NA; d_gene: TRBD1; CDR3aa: CASSLTGTVNQPQHF; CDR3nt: TGTGCCAGCAGCCTCACCGGGACAGTCAATCAGCCCCAGCATTTT
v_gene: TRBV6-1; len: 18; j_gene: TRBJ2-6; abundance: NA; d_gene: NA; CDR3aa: CASSAGFRAGSGANVLTF; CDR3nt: TGTGCCAGCAGTGCCGGATTTAGGGCGGGTTCTGGGGCCAACGTCCTGACTTTC
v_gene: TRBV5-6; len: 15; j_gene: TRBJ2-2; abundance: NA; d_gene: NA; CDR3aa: CASSLGFRGFGELFF; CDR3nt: TGTGCCAGCAGCTTGGGCTTTAGGGGGTTCGGGGAGCTGTTTTTT
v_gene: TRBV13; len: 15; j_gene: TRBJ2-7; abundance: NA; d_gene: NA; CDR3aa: CASSLSIMISYEQYF; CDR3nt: TGTGCCAGCAGCTTATCTATAATGATCTCCTACGAGCAGTACTTC
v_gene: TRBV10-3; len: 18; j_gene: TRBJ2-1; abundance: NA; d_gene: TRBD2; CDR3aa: CAISGGSGSSSSYNEQFF; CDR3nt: TGTGCCATCAGTGGGGGTAGCGGGAGCAGTAGCTCCTACAATGAGCAGTTCTTC
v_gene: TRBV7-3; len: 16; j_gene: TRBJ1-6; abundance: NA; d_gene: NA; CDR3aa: CASSLSPRPGNSPLHF; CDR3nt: TGTGCCAGCAGCTTATCCCCCCGACCGGGGAATTCACCCCTCCACTTT
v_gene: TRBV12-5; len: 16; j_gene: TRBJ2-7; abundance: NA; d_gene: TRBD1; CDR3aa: CASGFQTGTGIYEQYF; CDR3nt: TGTGCTAGTGGTTTCCAAACCGGGACAGGCATCTACGAGCAGTACTTC
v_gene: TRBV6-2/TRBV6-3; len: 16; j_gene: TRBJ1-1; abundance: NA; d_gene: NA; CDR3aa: CASSQQQALMNTEAFF; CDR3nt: TGTGCCAGCAGCCAGCAACAGGCCCTTATGAACACTGAAGCTTTCTTT
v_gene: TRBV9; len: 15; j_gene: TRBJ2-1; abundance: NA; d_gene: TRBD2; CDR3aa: CASSVSGGPYNEQFF; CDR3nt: TGTGCCAGCAGCGTTAGCGGGGGACCCTACAATGAGCAGTTCTTC
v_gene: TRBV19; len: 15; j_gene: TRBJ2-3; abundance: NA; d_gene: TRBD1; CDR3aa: CASSGAGGGTDTQYF; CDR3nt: TGTGCCAGTAGTGGGGCAGGGGGAGGCACAGATACGCAGTATTTT
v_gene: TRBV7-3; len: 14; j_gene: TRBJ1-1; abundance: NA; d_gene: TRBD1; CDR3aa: CASSLRTGNTEAFF; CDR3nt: TGTGCCAGCAGTTTACGGACAGGGAACACTGAAGCTTTCTTT
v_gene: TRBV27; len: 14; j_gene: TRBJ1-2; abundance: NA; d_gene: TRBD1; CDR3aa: CASSNRLGGEGYTF; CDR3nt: TGTGCCAGCAGTAACCGGTTAGGGGGCGAGGGCTACACCTTC
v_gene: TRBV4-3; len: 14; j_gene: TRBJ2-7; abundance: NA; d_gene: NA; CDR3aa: CASSQVVLLSEQYF; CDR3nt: TGCGCCAGCAGCCAAGTAGTATTACTAAGCGAGCAGTACTTC
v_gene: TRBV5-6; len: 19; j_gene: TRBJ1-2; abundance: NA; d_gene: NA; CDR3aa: CASSQDPLWGLKDGQFSTF; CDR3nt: TGTGCCAGCAGCCAGGATCCTCTTTGGGGGCTGAAGGACGGACAGTTTAGCACCTTC
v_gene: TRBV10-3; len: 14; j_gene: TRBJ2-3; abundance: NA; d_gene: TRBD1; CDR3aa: CAISDRGTADTQYF; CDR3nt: TGTGCCATCAGCGACAGGGGAACAGCAGATACGCAGTATTTT
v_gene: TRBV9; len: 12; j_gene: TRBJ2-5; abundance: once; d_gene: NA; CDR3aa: CASSVDQETQYF; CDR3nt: TGTGCCAGCAGCGTAGATCAGGAGACCCAGTACTTC
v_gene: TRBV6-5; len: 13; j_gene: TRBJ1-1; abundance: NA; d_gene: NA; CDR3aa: CASSSRGATEAFF; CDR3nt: TGTGCCAGCAGTTCTCGTGGGGCGACTGAAGCTTTCTTT
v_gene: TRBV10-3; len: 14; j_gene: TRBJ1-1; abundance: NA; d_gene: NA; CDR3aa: CAISQTTGETEAFF; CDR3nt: TGTGCCATCAGTCAAACGACAGGTGAGACTGAAGCTTTCTTT
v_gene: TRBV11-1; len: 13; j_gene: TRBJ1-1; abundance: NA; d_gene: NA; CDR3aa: CASSSLGNTEAFF; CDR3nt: TGTGCCAGCAGCTCCTTGGGCAACACTGAAGCTTTCTTT
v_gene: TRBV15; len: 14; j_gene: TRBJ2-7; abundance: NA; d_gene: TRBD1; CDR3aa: CATSSRQGRREQYF; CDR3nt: TGTGCCACCAGCAGTAGACAGGGTCGGCGCGAGCAGTACTTC
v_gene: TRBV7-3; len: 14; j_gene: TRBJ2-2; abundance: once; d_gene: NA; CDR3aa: CASSSRPNTGELFF; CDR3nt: TGTGCCAGCAGCTCCCGTCCGAACACCGGGGAGCTGTTTTTT
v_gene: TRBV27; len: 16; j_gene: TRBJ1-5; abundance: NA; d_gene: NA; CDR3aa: CASSVTGVYSNQPQHF; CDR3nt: TGTGCCAGCAGTGTTACAGGAGTTTATAGCAATCAGCCCCAGCATTTT
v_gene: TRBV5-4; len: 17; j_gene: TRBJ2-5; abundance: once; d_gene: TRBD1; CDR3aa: CASSLTGAGPQGETQYF; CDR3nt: TGTGCCAGCAGCTTAACAGGGGCGGGCCCCCAAGGAGAGACCCAGTACTTC
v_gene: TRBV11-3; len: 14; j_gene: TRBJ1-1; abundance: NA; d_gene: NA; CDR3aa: CASSLDGGNTEAFF; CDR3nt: TGTGCCAGCAGCTTAGATGGCGGGAACACTGAAGCTTTCTTT
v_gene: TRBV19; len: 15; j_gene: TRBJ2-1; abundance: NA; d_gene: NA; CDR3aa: CASSASSSGFGEQFF; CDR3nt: TGTGCCAGTAGTGCCTCTTCTTCGGGGTTCGGTGAGCAGTTCTTC
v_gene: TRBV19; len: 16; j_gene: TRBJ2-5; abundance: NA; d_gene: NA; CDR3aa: CASSIILAGNGETQYF; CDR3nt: TGTGCCAGTAGTATAATCTTAGCAGGGAATGGAGAGACCCAGTACTTC
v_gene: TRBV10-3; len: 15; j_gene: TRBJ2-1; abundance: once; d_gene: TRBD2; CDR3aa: CAISVAGGGGNEQFF; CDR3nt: TGTGCCATCAGTGTAGCGGGGGGAGGAGGCAATGAGCAGTTCTTC
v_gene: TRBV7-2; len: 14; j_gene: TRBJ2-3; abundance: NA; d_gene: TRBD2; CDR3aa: CASSSGLAADTQYF; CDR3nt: TGTGCCAGCAGTTCGGGACTAGCGGCAGATACGCAGTATTTT
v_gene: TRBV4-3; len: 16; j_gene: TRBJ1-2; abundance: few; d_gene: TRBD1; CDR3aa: CASSHDGTGGEYGYTF; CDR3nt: TGCGCCAGCAGCCACGATGGGACAGGGGGGGAGTATGGCTACACCTTC
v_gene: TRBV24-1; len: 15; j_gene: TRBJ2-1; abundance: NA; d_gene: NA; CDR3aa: CATSDFGHTYNEQFF; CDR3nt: TGTGCCACCAGTGATTTTGGACACACCTACAATGAGCAGTTCTTC
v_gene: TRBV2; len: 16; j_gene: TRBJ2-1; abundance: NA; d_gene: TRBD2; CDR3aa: CASSDSGGAFYNEQFF; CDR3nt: TGTGCCAGCAGCGATAGCGGGGGAGCATTCTACAATGAGCAGTTCTTC
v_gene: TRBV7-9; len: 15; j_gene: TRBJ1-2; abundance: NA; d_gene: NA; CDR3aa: CASSSPGRAQEGYTF; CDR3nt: TGTGCCAGCAGCTCCCCGGGGAGGGCCCAGGAGGGCTACACCTTC
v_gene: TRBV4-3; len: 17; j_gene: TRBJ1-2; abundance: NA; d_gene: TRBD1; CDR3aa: CASSQVAGTGYNYGYTF; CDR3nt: TGCGCCAGCAGCCAAGTTGCCGGGACAGGGTACAACTATGGCTACACCTTC
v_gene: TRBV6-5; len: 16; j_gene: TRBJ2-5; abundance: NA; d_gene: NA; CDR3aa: CASSYGPWGARETQYF; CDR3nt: TGTGCCAGCAGTTACGGGCCATGGGGAGCGAGGGAGACCCAGTACTTC
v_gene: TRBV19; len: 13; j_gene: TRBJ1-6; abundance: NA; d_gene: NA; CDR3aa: CASSPQGVAPLHF; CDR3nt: TGTGCCAGTAGTCCACAGGGTGTCGCACCCCTCCACTTT
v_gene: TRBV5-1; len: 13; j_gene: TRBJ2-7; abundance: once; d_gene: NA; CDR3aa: CASSLISSYEQYF; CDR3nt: TGCGCCAGCAGCTTGATCAGCTCCTACGAGCAGTACTTC
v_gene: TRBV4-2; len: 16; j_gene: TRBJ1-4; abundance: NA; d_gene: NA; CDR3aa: CASSLRDSSTNEKLFF; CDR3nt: TGTGCCAGCAGCCTACGGGACTCTTCAACTAATGAAAAACTGTTTTTT
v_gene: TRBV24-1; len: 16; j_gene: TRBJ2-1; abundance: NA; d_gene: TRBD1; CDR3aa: CATSDPGQGGYNEQFF; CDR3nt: TGTGCCACCAGTGACCCGGGACAGGGGGGCTACAATGAGCAGTTCTTC